A selection of T cell receptor beta chains follows, all from one sample in a study of cytomegalovirus exposure and HLA in healthy donors. TCRdb's copy holds only in-frame clones and misses some; the assay was immunoSEQ multiplex PCR. The data contain 76,000 or so clones, 85% to 95% of them singletons. Sequencing was carried out using PBMCs. The receptors here all came from a young woman in good health and CMV-seronegative. CDR3s include the opening cysteine and the closing phenylalanine or tryptophan. D genes are given only for firm matches. The size entry is marked missing in some rows and otherwise reads once, few, many or a size class.

cdr3_nt,cdr3_aa,j_call,d_call,clone_size,v_call
TGTGCCAGCAGCGTCCGCGGGGCTAGCACAGATACGCAGTATTTT,CASSVRGASTDTQYF,TRBJ2-3,.,.,TRBV7-9
TGTGCCAGCAGCATCCGACAGACAGATACGCAGTATTTT,CASSIRQTDTQYF,TRBJ2-3,.,.,TRBV9
TGTGCCAGCAGCTTAGCGGGAGGCTCCTACGAGCAGTACTTC,CASSLAGGSYEQYF,TRBJ2-7,.,.,TRBV7-2
TGTGCCAGCAGCCGGGGGTTGGGGCAGTACTTC,CASSRGLGQYF,TRBJ2-7,.,.,TRBV5-6
TGTGCCAGCAGCTTAGAGGCCCTAGCGGGAAACGGGGAGCTGTTTTTT,CASSLEALAGNGELFF,TRBJ2-2,TRBD2,.,TRBV7-8
TGTGCCAGCAGCTTGACTAGCGGGGGCACTCTTTACAATGAGCAGTTCTTC,CASSLTSGGTLYNEQFF,TRBJ2-1,TRBD2,.,TRBV11-2
TGTGCCAGCAGCCCCCTCCGTGCGGGGACAGGAATCTATGGCTACACCTTC,CASSPLRAGTGIYGYTF,TRBJ1-2,TRBD1,.,TRBV7-9
TGTGCCAGCAGCCCGGGACAGGGGCGACTAGCGAGCTCCTACAATGAGCAGTTCTTC,CASSPGQGRLASSYNEQFF,TRBJ2-1,TRBD1,.,TRBV11-1
TGTGCCAGTAGCAGTGGCTCAGGATCCTACGAGCAGTACTTC,CASSSGSGSYEQYF,TRBJ2-7,.,.,TRBV19
TGTGCCAGCAGCCAATCGAAGGACAGGGGGAACACCATATATTTT,CASSQSKDRGNTIYF,TRBJ1-3,TRBD1,.,TRBV16
TGTGCCATCAGTGGGGGACAGGGGGCTGGGGAGCAGTACTTC,CAISGGQGAGEQYF,TRBJ2-7,TRBD1,.,TRBV10-3
TGTGCCAGCAGCCCCGACGGGACAGGGGACTTCTCTGGGGCCAACGTCCTGACTTTC,CASSPDGTGDFSGANVLTF,TRBJ2-6,.,.,TRBV21-1
TGTGCCAGCAGTTTTTGGGGGGACACTGAAGCTTTCTTT,CASSFWGDTEAFF,TRBJ1-1,.,few,TRBV27
TGTGCCAGCAGCTTAGTCCCAGGGGGGAATGAGCAGTTCTTC,CASSLVPGGNEQFF,TRBJ2-1,.,.,TRBV7-9
TGTGCCAGCACCCAGGGGAGTTATAGCACAGATACGCAGTATTTT,CASTQGSYSTDTQYF,TRBJ2-3,.,.,TRBV9
TGTGCCAGTAGTATAGATCTAGGTGGGGGAGTCCTACGAGTTGCGGGGAACATTCAGTACTTC,CASSIDLGGGVLRVAGNIQYF,TRBJ2-4,.,.,TRBV19
TGTGCCAGCAGCTTGGAAAGGGGGCAAACGGCATATGGCTACACCTTC,CASSLERGQTAYGYTF,TRBJ1-2,TRBD1,few,TRBV5-8
TGTGCCAGAAGCTTGTCTTCGCTAGGACAGAATACAAAGGGGCTCCACTTT,CARSLSSLGQNTKGLHF,TRBJ1-6,.,.,TRBV5-3
TGTGCCAGCACTCTGCGGGGGAAAGGCAATCAGCCCCAGCATTTT,CASTLRGKGNQPQHF,TRBJ1-5,.,.,TRBV28
TGTGCCAGCAGCTTAGGCTCGGTATCTGGGGCCAACGTCCTGACTTTC,CASSLGSVSGANVLTF,TRBJ2-6,.,.,TRBV13
TGTGCCAGCAGCGCCCAACTAGCGGGGGGGGTGGAGACCCAGTACTTC,CASSAQLAGGVETQYF,TRBJ2-5,TRBD2,.,TRBV9
TGTGCCAGCATACCCGTGTCTCGGAGTGGAAACACCATATATTTT,CASIPVSRSGNTIYF,TRBJ1-3,.,.,TRBV6-1
TGTGCCAGCAGTTTAGCAGGGGGCGTTGGCGATGAGCAGTTCTTC,CASSLAGGVGDEQFF,TRBJ2-1,TRBD1,.,TRBV27
TGTGCCAGCAGTGAATACGGGGGACTAGTGTCTGGAAACACCATATATTTT,CASSEYGGLVSGNTIYF,TRBJ1-3,.,.,TRBV6-1
TGTGCCATCAGAGATACTAGCGGGGGCTCCTACGAGCAGTACTTC,CAIRDTSGGSYEQYF,TRBJ2-7,TRBD2,.,TRBV10-3
TGTGCCAGCAGCGTAGCTGGGACTAGCGGGAGAGTAGATACGCAGTATTTT,CASSVAGTSGRVDTQYF,TRBJ2-3,TRBD2,.,TRBV9
TGTGCCAGCAGCCCCTGGAGTGAGGACACTGAAGCTTTCTTT,CASSPWSEDTEAFF,TRBJ1-1,.,.,TRBV7-8
TGCGCCAGCAGCCTGGCAAAACAGGGCGGGCCTGAAAAACTGTTTTTT,CASSLAKQGGPEKLFF,TRBJ1-4,.,once,TRBV5-1
TGTGCCTGGAGTTCCACGGTCGTGTTCACAGCCTCTGGAAACACCATATATTTT,CAWSSTVVFTASGNTIYF,TRBJ1-3,.,.,TRBV30
TGTGCCAGCAGGGAACTAGAGACCTACAATGAGCAGTTCTTC,CASRELETYNEQFF,TRBJ2-1,.,.,TRBV28
TGCAGCGTTGACGACTCGAACACCGGGGAGCTGTTTTTT,CSVDDSNTGELFF,TRBJ2-2,.,few,TRBV29-1
TGTGCCAGTAGTATCGAATCCTGGGCCTCTAACACCGGGGAGCTGTTTTTT,CASSIESWASNTGELFF,TRBJ2-2,.,.,TRBV19
TGTGCCAGCAGCCAGGGACTAGCGGGGGGTGCGTCCTACGAGCAGTACTTC,CASSQGLAGGASYEQYF,TRBJ2-7,TRBD2,.,TRBV4-2
TGTGCCAGCAGCAAACTAGCGGGGGGCTGGAACACCGGGGAGCTGTTTTTT,CASSKLAGGWNTGELFF,TRBJ2-2,TRBD2,.,TRBV9
TGTGCCAGTAGTATCGTGGCTAGCGGGGCCCACCTCTCCTACGAGCAGTACTTC,CASSIVASGAHLSYEQYF,TRBJ2-7,TRBD2,.,TRBV19
TGTGCCAGCAGTCCTGCCCGACGGGTCACTGAAGCTTTCTTT,CASSPARRVTEAFF,TRBJ1-1,.,.,TRBV6-5